This T cell receptor (beta chain) was observed in a study of T cell responses to AZD1222 COVID-19 vaccine. Background on the study: Pooling covered second doses at about 4 or about 12 weeks.

CDR3 length equals 14 residues. V dropped 4 bases and J dropped 10 bases, with 19 bases sitting between them. Germline lookup yields CDR1 LNHDA and CDR2 SQIVND (reference sequence). TCRdb's table, derived via immunoSEQ multiplex PCR, lists solely in-frame clones and lacks some. The profile shows 170,000 or so clones, 90% of them singletons. The receptor comes from an adult in good health. The sample was peripheral blood, taken on day 0 of AZD1222 vaccination. The V call is TRBV19, the J call TRBJ1-1; D is uncertain. CDR3 DNA: TGTGCCAGTAGTACCCGGACTACCCAGGCGGTAGCTTTCTTT. It translates to CASSTRTTQAVAFF.